The 10 T cell receptor beta chains below come from one sample, sequenced in a study of cytotoxic CD8 clonotypes in ibrutinib-treated CLL. Clones were read by immunoSEQ multiplex PCR, and TCRdb kept only the in-frame ones, dropping some. The sample lists 200,000 or so clones, 65% to 80% occurring once. The specimen was PBMCs, collected after 12 months of ibrutinib treatment. These receptors all come from a human donor with chronic lymphocytic leukemia.

The J gene is TRBJ1-3, the V gene TRBV7-6; 8 bases fit TRBD1. V was clipped by 4 bases and J by 0 bases; unmatched bases: 5. The CDR3 has 16 residues. Germline CDR1 SGHVS, CDR2 FNYEAQ. CDR3 in amino acids: CASSSGQVHSGNTIYF. DNA of the CDR3: TGTGCCAGCAGCTCGGGACAGGTACACTCTGGAAACACCATATATTTT.

As to this clone: Distinct nucleotide sequences in the sample also encode this CDR3. V and J are TRBV5-1 and TRBJ2-7; TRBD2 is a possible D gene (6 bases). The CDR3 consists of 14 residues. The V gene's germline CDR1 is SGHRS and CDR2 YFSETQ. Trimming left V 0 bases short and J 3 bases short, with 10 bases between. Here the CDR3 reads CASSLGGGIYEQYF. The CDR3 nucleotides read TGCGCCAGCAGCTTGGGTGGGGGGATCTACGAGCAGTACTTC.

This chain joins TRBV19 and TRBJ1-1; D not resolved. Germline-derived CDR1 and CDR2 are LNHDA and SQIVND (reference sequence). V lost 4 bases, J lost 7 bases, and 7 bases lay in between. The CDR3 sequence is 11 residues long. CDR3 sequence (DNA): TGTGCCAGTAGTACCCAGATTGAAGCTTTCTTT. It yields the protein CASSTQIEAFF.

The chain has TRBV5-1 and TRBJ1-2; 10 bases are shared with TRBD1. This CDR3 has 14 residues. Germline CDR1 and CDR2: SGHRS and YFSETQ. Losses at the gene ends were 4 bases for V and 5 bases for J; bases not matched to a gene: 5. The CDR3 coding sequence is TGCGCCAGCAGCAGGGACAGGGGCGAGTATGGCTACACCTTC. It translates to CASSRDRGEYGYTF.

The chain carries TRBV10-3 and TRBJ2-7; 12 bases are shared with TRBD2. Per germline, CDR1 ENHRY and CDR2 SYGVKD. With 5 bases clipped from V and 0 bases from J, the junction kept 2 bases outside the gene matches. This CDR3 comprises 15 residues. The CDR3 region is CAISTSGGHSYEQYF. The CDR3 DNA is TGTGCCATCAGTACTAGCGGGGGGCACTCCTACGAGCAGTACTTC.

This clone was observed a single time. The chain links TRBV5-1 to TRBJ2-3, with D unresolved. Germline lookup yields CDR1 SGHRS and CDR2 YFSETQ. V shed 4 bases and J shed 6 bases, with 18 bases lying between them. There are 15 residues in the CDR3. For the CDR3, the DNA is TGCGCCAGCAGCCGGCAAGCCACCCACGAGGATACGCAGTATTTT. It encodes CASSRQATHEDTQYF.

This clone was recorded once. The CDR3 sequence is CASSQGVGRTDTQYF. Written as DNA, the CDR3 is TGTGCCAGCAGTCAGGGGGTCGGGAGGACAGATACGCAGTATTTT. The chain combines TRBV28 with TRBJ2-3; D is possibly TRBD1 or TRBD2 (7 bases each). Trimming stripped 5 bases from V and 3 bases from J, with 15 bases between. CDR1 and CDR2 (germline): MDHEN, SYDVKM. The CDR3 loop spans 15 amino acids.

V is TRBV2 and J is TRBJ1-5, with 7 nucleotides matching TRBD1. CDR1 is SNHLY and CDR2 is FYNNEI in the germline V gene. J was trimmed by 7 bases and V by 4 bases; bases with no gene match: 7. The CDR3 has 14 residues. The CDR3 loop is CASSGEGAWQPQHF. In DNA, the CDR3 is TGTGCCAGCAGTGGCGAGGGGGCCTGGCAGCCCCAGCATTTT.

The chain is built from TRBV27 and TRBJ1-2; 8 bases align to TRBD1. V dropped 6 bases and J dropped 8; count of bases not matched to a gene: 17. This CDR3 is built from 16 residues. Germline CDR1 reads MNHEY; CDR2 reads SMNVEV (reference sequence). The CDR3 is CASSINRQGRLKGYTF. The CDR3 coding sequence is TGTGCCAGCAGCATAAACAGACAGGGGCGACTGAAGGGCTACACCTTC.

This clone was seen once. This chain uses TRBV18 with TRBJ2-6; D gene uncertain. V dropped 2 bases and J dropped 0 bases, with 17 bases sitting between them. This CDR3 spans 19 amino acids. Germline V gene lookup returns CDR1 KGHSH and CDR2 LQKENI. CDR3 loop: CASSPGLDRSSSGANVLTF. CDR3 nucleotides: TGTGCCAGCTCACCAGGGCTAGACCGTTCGAGCTCTGGGGCCAACGTCCTGACTTTC.